One and the same sample provided the 24 T cell receptor beta chains below, sequenced in a study of blood T cell repertoires in COVID-19. Profiling relied on immunoSEQ multiplex PCR, and the TCRdb table lists in-frame clones only, not all of them. The sample shows under 85,000 clones, around four fifths of them seen only once. Material: peripheral blood. The origin of the receptors is a human donor in a cohort sampled during active COVID-19.

The CDR3: CASSPSPGHGYTF. CDR3 DNA: TGTGCCAGCAGTCCGTCACCGGGACACGGCTACACCTTC. V usage is TRBV12-3 or TRBV12-4 and J usage is TRBJ1-2; tentative D call: TRBD1 (6 bases). The CDR3 runs 13 residues. The ends were cut back, 5 bases at V and 8 bases at J, with 15 bases in the middle.

V usage is TRBV6-2 or TRBV6-3 and J usage is TRBJ2-1; the D gene is possibly TRBD1 (6 bases). This CDR3 region has 19 residues. The V end was cut by 4 bases, the J end by 0 bases, with 22 bases between. Germline V CDR1 and CDR2: MNHEY, SVGEGT. CDR3 in DNA: TGTGCCAGCAGTTTCCCCACGAAACGGACAGCCTTCTCCTACAATGAGCAGTTCTTC. Its protein is CASSFPTKRTAFSYNEQFF.

The chain uses TRBV18 and TRBJ2-1; 8 nucleotides agree with TRBD1. The CDR3 spans 14 residues. Looked up from germline, CDR1 is KGHSH and CDR2 is LQKENI. Germline trimming cut 6 bases from V and 3 bases from J; bases unmatched to any gene: 4. CDR3 amino acids: CASSTGTGYNEQFF. Here the CDR3 DNA reads TGTGCCAGCTCTACCGGGACAGGCTACAATGAGCAGTTCTTC.

This clone showed up just a few times. This chain links TRBV4-3 with TRBJ1-2, with a weak D call TRBD1 (6 bases). V was shortened by 1 base and J by 6 bases, with 18 bases between the two germline ends. This CDR3 spans 16 amino acids. Germline V CDR1 and CDR2: LGHNA, YSLEER. The CDR3 loop is CASSQGGGRGLDGYTF. CDR3 in DNA: TGCGCCAGCAGCCAAGGGGGCGGCAGGGGATTGGATGGCTACACCTTC.

The chain uses TRBV5-5 and TRBJ1-1, with 10 positions matching TRBD1. This CDR3 is 13 amino acids long. Germline CDR1 is SGHKS and CDR2 is YYEKEE (reference sequence). V lost 4 bases, J lost 7 bases, and 4 bases stayed unmatched. This chain's CDR3 is CASSRGQGNEAFF. The CDR3, as DNA: TGTGCCAGCAGCAGGGGACAGGGGAATGAAGCTTTCTTT. The variable domain in full, with the rest retrieved from reference TRBV5-5 and TRBJ1-1, is DAGVTQSPTHLIKTRGQQVTLRCSPISGHKSVSWYQQVLGQGPQFIFQYYEKEERGRGNFPDRFSARQFPNYSSELNVNALLLGDSALYLCASSRGQGNEAFFGQGTRLTVV.

This chain joins TRBV11-2 and TRBJ2-7, with D possibly TRBD2 on 5 matching bases. Germline V CDR1 and CDR2: SGHAT, FQNNGV. The CDR3 is 13 residues long. The V and J ends lost 1 base and 5 bases respectively, with 9 bases between them. DNA of the CDR3: TGTGCCAGCAGCTTAGCGGGAAGGGACGAGCAGTACTTC. The encoded protein is CASSLAGRDEQYF.

The chain employs TRBV5-1 and TRBJ1-2; D is possibly TRBD1 (5 bases). The CDR3 is 14 residues long. The V and J ends lost 0 bases and 5 bases respectively, with 11 bases between them. Germline CDR1 is SGHRS and CDR2 is YFSETQ. CDR3 residues: CASSLVQTVYGYTF. The CDR3 nucleotides are TGCGCCAGCAGCTTGGTGCAGACAGTTTATGGCTACACCTTC.

The chain couples TRBV5-6 to TRBJ2-2, with 13 positions matching TRBD2. Germline values: CDR1 SGHDT, CDR2 YYEEEE. The junction had 8 bases not matched to a gene; V was cut back by 4 bases and J by 5 bases. This CDR3 has 17 amino acids. In DNA, the CDR3 is TGTGCCAGCAGCCGCAGACTAGCGGGGGGAAGGACCGGGGAGCTGTTTTTT. Amino acids: CASSRRLAGGRTGELFF.

J is TRBJ1-1 and V is TRBV28, with TRBD1 matching 7 bases. In germline, CDR1 is MDHEN, CDR2 SYDVKM. Trimming at V came to 6 bases and at J to 8 bases, leaving 9 bases not matched to a gene. The CDR3 length is 13 residues. CDR3 nucleotides: TGTGCCAGCAGGAGGGACAGCGTAAGAGAAGCTTTCTTT. Protein product: CASRRDSVREAFF.

V and J are TRBV28 and TRBJ1-1; maybe TRBD1 (5 bases). The germline V gene has CDR1 MDHEN and CDR2 SYDVKM. This CDR3 has 13 amino acids. V lost 6 bases and J 1 base, leaving 9 bases between the germline ends. The CDR3 DNA reads as TGTGCCAGCAGAGGACACCCGAACACTGAAGCTTTCTTT. This encodes CASRGHPNTEAFF. Full variable domain (remainder filled in from reference TRBV28 and TRBJ1-1): DVKVTQSSRYLVKRTGEKVFLECVQDMDHENMFWYRQDPGLGLRLIYFSYDVKMKEKGDIPEGYSVSREKKERFSLILESASTNQTSMYLCASRGHPNTEAFFGQGTRLTVV.

V gene TRBV28 combines with J gene TRBJ1-2; D possibly corresponds to TRBD1 (5 bases). Germline assignment: CDR1 MDHEN and CDR2 SYDVKM. Trimming took off 8 bases at V and 4 bases at J, with 23 bases between the two ends. The CDR3 spans 16 residues. CDR3 in amino acids: CASLTLLGPGGYGYTF. DNA for the CDR3: TGTGCCAGCTTAACCCTTTTGGGGCCCGGTGGCTATGGCTACACCTTC.

The V call is TRBV18, the J call TRBJ2-5; no reliable D call. Germline loops: CDR1 KGHSH, CDR2 LQKENI. The CDR3 loop spans 14 amino acids. The V end lost 1 base, the J end lost 3 bases, and 9 bases lay between the germline ends. The CDR3 protein is CASSPRAAKETQYF. The CDR3 coding sequence is TGTGCCAGCTCACCACGGGCAGCTAAAGAGACCCAGTACTTC. The complete variable domain, with remaining parts taken from reference TRBV18 and TRBJ2-5, reads NAGVMQNPRHLVRRRGQEARLRCSPMKGHSHVYWYRQLPEEGLKFMVYLQKENIIDESGMPKERFSAEFPKEGPSILRIQQVVRGDSAAYFCASSPRAAKETQYFGPGTRLLVL.

The V call is TRBV2, the J call TRBJ2-7; a possible D gene is TRBD1 (5 bases). The CDR3 is 13 amino acids. Trimming left V 6 bases short and J 2 bases short, with 11 bases between. The germline V gene encodes CDR1 SNHLY and CDR2 FYNNEI. The CDR3 DNA is TGTGCCAGCAGCGTCAGGGAAGCCTACGAGCAGTACTTC. Its protein product is CASSVREAYEQYF.

J is TRBJ1-3 and V is TRBV5-5; TRBD1 is a possible D gene (5 bases). Trimming pared 0 bases from V and 0 bases from J, leaving 10 bases between. Germline V gene data show CDR1 as SGHKS and CDR2 as YYEKEE (reference sequence). The CDR3 totals 16 residues. The CDR3 DNA is TGTGCCAGCAGCTTGGTAGGGGTTTTCTCTGGAAACACCATATATTTT. Translating it yields CASSLVGVFSGNTIYF.

The CDR3, as DNA: TGTGCCAGTCGTCGACAGGGCGTAAACTATGGCTACACCTTC. Its translation is CASRRQGVNYGYTF. This chain connects TRBV19 to TRBJ1-2, with 7 positions matching TRBD1. Germline-derived CDR1 and CDR2 are LNHDA and SQIVND (reference sequence). V lost 8 bases, J lost 2 bases, and 8 bases stayed unmatched. The CDR3 totals 14 residues.

This sequence joins TRBV11-2 and TRBJ1-2, with a possible D match to TRBD1 (5 bases). V was trimmed by 2 bases and J by 7 bases, leaving 8 bases between them. The V gene's germline CDR1 is SGHAT and CDR2 FQNNGV. The CDR3 spans 12 residues. The CDR3 loop reads CASSLTGVGYTF. CDR3 nucleotides: TGTGCCAGCAGCTTAACGGGGGTTGGCTACACCTTC.

The chain combines TRBV5-6 with TRBJ1-4, with D unclear. There are 16 residues in the CDR3. Looked up from germline, CDR1 is SGHDT and CDR2 is YYEEEE. V lost 3 bases to trimming and J lost 3 bases, with 15 bases between them. The CDR3 region has the DNA TGTGCCAGCAGCTGGGGAGGGAGTTGGGCTAATGAAAAACTGTTTTTT. It specifies CASSWGGSWANEKLFF. Full variable domain (outside the CDR3, taken from reference TRBV5-6 and TRBJ1-4): DAGVTQSPTHLIKTRGQQVTLRCSPKSGHDTVSWYQQALGQGPQFIFQYYEEEERQRGNFPDRFSGHQFPNYSSELNVNALLLGDSALYLCASSWGGSWANEKLFFGSGTQLSVL.

The genes are TRBV29-1 and TRBJ1-2; TRBD1 aligns across 9 bases. The CDR3 extends over 13 amino acids. After removal of 7 bases from V and 1 base from J, the junction contained 4 bases not matched to a gene. Germline V gene sequence: CDR1 SQVTM, CDR2 ANQGSEA. CDR3 coding DNA: TGCAGCGCCCGGACAGGGGATAACTATGGCTACACCTTC. This gives the protein CSARTGDNYGYTF.

The CDR3 nucleotides are TGTGCCAGCAGCCAATGGGACAGCCCTAACTATGGCTACACCTTC. Translating it yields CASSQWDSPNYGYTF. The chain links TRBV4-2 to TRBJ1-2; 7 nucleotides align to TRBD1. V gave up 2 bases and J gave up 0 bases; unmatched junction bases: 3. In germline, CDR1 is LGHNA, CDR2 YNFKEQ. The CDR3 runs to 15 residues.

The chain is built from TRBV18 and TRBJ1-1; 9 bases fit TRBD1. V lost 1 base, J lost 4 bases, and 10 bases stayed unmatched. Per germline, CDR1 KGHSH and CDR2 LQKENI. The CDR3 covers 17 residues. The CDR3 DNA reads as TGTGCCAGCTCACCACGCGATGGTCCGGGACAGGGCACTGAAGCTTTCTTT. Protein: CASSPRDGPGQGTEAFF.

This sequence joins TRBV5-4 and TRBJ2-7, with TRBD1 identical over 8 bases. With V trimmed by 3 bases and J by 6 bases, 2 bases remained unmatched. CDR1 is SGHNT, CDR2 YYREEE, per germline (reference sequence). This CDR3 contains 12 residues. CDR3 residues: CASSYGQGEQYF. In nucleotides, the CDR3 is TGTGCCAGCAGCTACGGACAGGGCGAGCAGTACTTC.

The chain carries TRBV7-9 and TRBJ2-3; maybe TRBD1 (7 bases). Trimming took 3 bases from V and 0 from J, leaving 22 bases between them. The CDR3 extends over 19 amino acids. Germline V gene sequence: CDR1 SEHNR, CDR2 FQNEAQ (reference sequence). CDR3: CASSFGAGGGFTSTDTQYF. The DNA of the CDR3 is TGTGCCAGCAGCTTTGGGGCAGGGGGAGGCTTCACTAGCACAGATACGCAGTATTTT.

This rearrangement joins TRBV18 to TRBJ2-1; tentative D call: TRBD1 (6 bases). This CDR3 has 15 amino acids. The V gene's germline CDR1 is KGHSH and CDR2 LQKENI. V lost 2 bases and J lost 0, with 8 bases in between. The CDR3 DNA follows: TGTGCCAGCTCACCAGAAGGGGGCTCCTACAATGAGCAGTTCTTC. Translated: CASSPEGGSYNEQFF.

The chain uses TRBV18 and TRBJ1-2, with TRBD1 as a possible D gene (5 bases). V shed 2 bases and J shed 7 bases, with 11 bases lying between them. Germline CDR1 is KGHSH and CDR2 is LQKENI. This CDR3 is 13 amino acids long. CDR3 sequence reads: CASSPAGMGGYTF. The CDR3, as DNA: TGTGCCAGCTCACCAGCAGGGATGGGTGGCTACACCTTC.